The entry that follows covers one TCR beta chain sequence. What it binds is not known. The PCR employed 60 Vbeta primers together with 13 Jbeta primers. Profiled with immunoSEQ multiplex PCR; TCRdb holds only in-frame clones, not every one. Here the sample spans 200,000 to 250,000 clones, 82% being singletons. The entry originates in a study of cytomegalovirus exposure and HLA in healthy donors. V lost 6 bases and J lost 0; bases outside the gene matches: 12. The CDR3 extends over 19 amino acids. Germline lookup yields CDR1 LNHDA and CDR2 SQIVND (reference sequence). Unrecorded immune exposures were likely, despite nominal health at sampling. General study points: TCR beta sequences reportedly predicted most subjects' HLA-A and HLA-B alleles accurately. TCR beta chain V- and J-gene trimming was linked, in a later analysis, to a missense variant in DCLRE1C. Testing in vitro showed a few CMV-associated chains specific for CMV antigens.

The TCR was taken from a woman aged 40 to 49 in good health and CMV-seronegative. Sequencing was done on a sample of PBMCs. The V call is TRBV19, the J call TRBJ2-4; TRBD2 matches 12 bases. In nucleotides, the CDR3 is TGTGCCAGTAGCTGGCTAGCGGGAGGGGGATCGCTAGCCAAAAACATTCAGTACTTC. Its translation is CASSWLAGGGSLAKNIQYF.